Below are 21 T cell receptor beta chains sequenced from a single sample in a study of blood T cell repertoires in COVID-19. Some clones are missing from TCRdb's copy, which holds only in-frame ones; the method was immunoSEQ multiplex PCR. The table includes approximately 180,000 clones, around 89% detected once. What was sequenced was peripheral blood. The receptors were sampled from a middle-aged man with active or convalescent COVID-19.

The chain has TRBV10-3 and TRBJ1-2; 9 bases agree with TRBD1. J lost 7 bases, V lost 3 bases, and 15 bases had no gene match. This CDR3 is built from 17 residues. In germline, CDR1 is ENHRY, CDR2 SYGVKD. The CDR3 bases are TGTGCCATCAGTGATATACTCACAGGGGGCGAGGGAAGTGGCTACACCTTC. Translating it yields CAISDILTGGEGSGYTF.

The gene calls are TRBV27 and TRBJ1-4; TRBD1 aligns across 8 bases. The CDR3 extends over 14 amino acids. J lost 7 bases, V lost 6 bases, and 7 bases had no gene match. CDR1 MNHEY and CDR2 SMNVEV come from the germline V gene (reference sequence). The CDR3 bases are TGTGCCAGCAGGAAGACAGGGGAACCTGAAAAACTGTTTTTT. It specifies CASRKTGEPEKLFF.

The gene calls are TRBV9 and TRBJ1-4, with 7 bases aligning to TRBD1. Germline assignment: CDR1 SGDLS and CDR2 YYNGEE. V lost 5 bases, J lost 3 bases, and 4 bases stayed unmatched. The CDR3 is made up of 14 amino acids. CDR3 coding DNA: TGTGCCAGCAGTAGGGACAGACCTAATGAAAAACTGTTTTTT. Translated, it gives CASSRDRPNEKLFF.

The rearrangement links TRBV9 to TRBJ2-7, with 7 bases aligning to TRBD2. Germline loops: CDR1 SGDLS, CDR2 YYNGEE. The trim removed 4 bases at V and 1 base at J, leaving 14 bases unmatched. This CDR3 region has 17 residues. Written as DNA, the CDR3 is TGTGCCAGCAGCCCTGGGGGGGGGACTGCCCGTTCCTACGAGCAGTACTTC. It encodes CASSPGGGTARSYEQYF.

This chain links TRBV12-3 or TRBV12-4 with TRBJ1-1; the match to TRBD1 covers 7 bases. The CDR3 has 13 residues. J lost 0 bases, V lost 9 bases, and 4 bases had no gene match. In DNA form, the CDR3 reads TGTGCCAGTAAGGACAGGATGAACACTGAAGCTTTCTTT. This translates into CASKDRMNTEAFF.

The V gene is TRBV4-1, the J gene TRBJ2-1; 15 bases map to TRBD2. V was pared by 4 bases and J by 8 bases, with 15 bases of the junction left unmatched. The CDR3 extends over 19 amino acids. Germline CDR1 and CDR2: MGHRA and YSYEKL. CDR3 DNA sequence: TGCGCCAGCAGCCCAATCTTCCCGGGACTAGCGGGAGGCAAGGATGAGCAGTTCTTC. Encoded protein: CASSPIFPGLAGGKDEQFF.

V and J are TRBV7-2 and TRBJ2-5, with D possibly TRBD2 on 6 matching bases. Trimming stripped 5 bases from V and 5 bases from J, with 15 bases between. The CDR3 covers 14 residues. The germline V gene has CDR1 SGHTA and CDR2 FQGNSA. DNA for the CDR3: TGTGCCAGCAGCCGCCGGGTAGCGGTGGAGACCCAGTACTTC. Residues: CASSRRVAVETQYF.

This rearrangement joins TRBV28 to TRBJ1-2; unclear D gene. Germline CDR1 and CDR2: MDHEN and SYDVKM. The CDR3 loop spans 19 amino acids. V gave up 5 bases and J gave up 4 bases, with 29 bases separating them. The CDR3: CASSPGELHFLLLRYGYTF. The CDR3 bases are TGTGCCAGCAGTCCCGGGGAGCTTCATTTCCTCCTTCTCCGCTATGGCTACACCTTC.

This chain links TRBV15 with TRBJ1-3, with TRBD1 matching over 8 bases. This CDR3 contains 20 residues. The J segment lost 0 bases and the V segment lost 0 bases, leaving 13 bases of the junction unmatched. CDR1 is LNHNV, CDR2 YYDKDF, per germline (reference sequence). The CDR3, as DNA: TGTGCCACCAGCAGAGACAAGCCTGCCAGGGACAGGATCTCTGGAAACACCATATATTTT. Translated, it gives CATSRDKPARDRISGNTIYF.

V usage is TRBV21-1 and J usage is TRBJ2-2; the D call in the table, TRBD2, was not verified against the DNA. TRBV21-1 is labeled a pseudogene. The CDR3 covers 20 residues. This CDR3 is CASSRFGTSSRRSDTGELFF. In DNA form, the CDR3 reads TGTGCCAGCAGCAGATTCGGGACTAGCTCCCGCCGTTCGGACACCGGGGAGCTGTTTTTT.

The J gene is TRBJ2-5, the V gene TRBV28, with 14 bases identical to TRBD2. CDR1 MDHEN and CDR2 SYDVKM come from the germline V gene. The CDR3 is 18 amino acids. V was pared by 5 bases and J by 1 base, with 9 bases of the junction left unmatched. The CDR3 DNA sequence: TGTGCCAGCAGTCCACACGGACTAGCGGGAGGCCTCCAAGAGACCCAGTACTTC. Its translation is CASSPHGLAGGLQETQYF.

The CDR3 sequence is CASSLVLGPTNSPLHF. The CDR3 region has the DNA TGTGCCAGCAGCTTGGTTCTGGGGCCGACTAATTCACCCCTCCACTTT. V and J are TRBV5-4 and TRBJ1-6, with a possible D match to TRBD1 (5 bases). The CDR3 loop spans 16 amino acids. Trimming left V 0 bases short and J 6 bases short, with 13 bases between. The germline gives CDR1 SGHNT, CDR2 YYREEE (reference sequence).

About this clone: A junction end diverges from the germline sequence, so it may reflect a read error. The genes are TRBV2 and TRBJ1-4, with D unresolved. The germline V gene has CDR1 SNHLY and CDR2 FYNNEI. There are 14 residues in the CDR3. Written as DNA, the CDR3 is TGTGCCAGCAGTGATGCAGCGCGTTATGAGAAACTGTTTTTT. Protein product: CASSDAARYEKLFF.

The CDR3 spells CASSLQGQGSYEQYF. The DNA of the CDR3 is TGTGCCAGCAGCTTGCAGGGACAGGGATCCTACGAGCAGTACTTC. V gene TRBV5-4 combines with J gene TRBJ2-7, with 9 bases identical to TRBD1. There are 15 residues in the CDR3. Per germline, CDR1 SGHNT and CDR2 YYREEE (reference sequence). After removal of 1 base from V and 1 base from J, the junction contained 3 bases not matched to a gene.

This clone has only one observation. The chain joins TRBV6-5 to TRBJ2-7, with D perhaps TRBD1 (5 bases). Germline V gene data show CDR1 as MNHEY and CDR2 as SVGAGI. The CDR3 is 15 residues long. The V and J ends lost 5 bases and 3 bases respectively, with 17 bases between them. CDR3 DNA sequence: TGTGCCAGCAGTACGGCAGGGCCGGAGTTCTACGAGCAGTACTTC. Residues: CASSTAGPEFYEQYF.

This chain joins TRBV11-2 and TRBJ2-1; 7 bases line up with TRBD1. This CDR3 spans 13 amino acids. Germline CDR1 is SGHAT and CDR2 is FQNNGV. Germline trimming cut 4 bases from V and 6 bases from J; bases unmatched to any gene: 3. CDR3 amino acids: CASSSTGINEQFF. CDR3 bases: TGTGCCAGCAGCTCGACAGGGATCAATGAGCAGTTCTTC.

A few counts support this clone. The genes are TRBV4-1 and TRBJ2-5, with TRBD1 matching 9 bases. V lost 3 bases to trimming and J lost 3 bases; unmatched junction nucleotides: 8. This CDR3 has 16 amino acids. Germline lookup yields CDR1 MGHRA and CDR2 YSYEKL. CDR3 nucleotide sequence: TGCGCCAGCAGCCAGGGACCCGGGACAGGGAAAGAGACCCAGTACTTC. Amino acids: CASSQGPGTGKETQYF.

V usage is TRBV28 and J usage is TRBJ1-5, with TRBD1 as a possible D gene (5 bases). CDR3 length: 13 amino acids. CDR1 is MDHEN, CDR2 SYDVKM, per germline. V dropped 9 bases and J dropped 5 bases, with 14 bases sitting between them. CDR3 sequence reads: CASNPGGDQPQHF. Written as DNA, the CDR3 is TGTGCCAGTAACCCCGGGGGGGATCAGCCCCAGCATTTT.

This sequence joins TRBV5-1 and TRBJ1-5, with 10 bases aligning to TRBD1. CDR1 SGHRS and CDR2 YFSETQ come from the germline V gene. V lost 4 bases to trimming and J lost 6 bases; unmatched junction nucleotides: 4. This CDR3 comprises 14 residues. The CDR3 protein is CASSPTGGSQPQHF. As DNA, the CDR3 is TGCGCCAGCAGCCCGACAGGGGGCTCTCAGCCCCAGCATTTT.

V usage is TRBV11-3 and J usage is TRBJ2-7; 7 bases align to TRBD2. In germline, CDR1 is SGHNT, CDR2 YENEEA. This CDR3 comprises 14 residues. CDR3 sequence reads: CATQAGVKSYEQYF. The CDR3 bases are TGTGCGACGCAGGCGGGGGTTAAATCCTACGAGCAGTACTTC.

The chain links TRBV5-1 to TRBJ1-4, with D possibly matching TRBD1 (5 bases). The CDR3 contains 15 residues. The V gene lost 5 bases and the J gene lost 3 bases, with 14 bases spanning the gap. In germline, CDR1 is SGHRS, CDR2 YFSETQ. CDR3 residues: CASREPGGPNEKLFF. The CDR3 DNA reads TGCGCCAGCAGGGAGCCGGGGGGACCTAATGAAAAACTGTTTTTT.